This T cell receptor (beta chain) was sequenced for a study of cytomegalovirus exposure and HLA in healthy donors. General observations from the study: Sequencing likely produced, as an artifact, a cluster of highly shared sequence variants.

Primers for the PCR totalled 60 Vbeta and 13 Jbeta. Per the original data handling: An analysis that came later counted some 85 million unique TCR beta chains, 10 million to 11 million shared. TCRdb's table, derived via immunoSEQ multiplex PCR, lists solely in-frame clones and lacks some. That table furnishes V, J and clone size, whereas the DNA furnished D and trimming. The sample consists of 150,000 to 200,000 clones, 80% to 90% of them appearing once. About this clone itself: Its antigen remains unknown.

CDR1 and CDR2 (germline): SGHVS, FQNEAQ. The CDR3 is made up of 21 amino acids. J lost 1 base, V lost 2 bases, and 18 bases had no gene match. The sequencing sample was made of PBMCs. This clonotype originated in a man between 18 and 29 years old in good health and CMV-seropositive. The J gene is TRBJ2-2, the V gene TRBV7-8, with 8 bases lining up with TRBD1. CDR3 loop: CASSLRGSGTGVQLNTGELFF. CDR3 bases: TGTGCCAGCAGCTTACGGGGGTCCGGGACAGGAGTTCAATTGAACACCGGGGAGCTGTTTTTT. Supplemented by reference TRBV7-8 and TRBJ2-2, the full variable domain reads GAGVSQSPRYKVAKRGQDVALRCDPISGHVSLFWYQQALGQGPEFLTYFQNEAQLDKSGLPSDRFFAERPEGSVSTLKIQRTQQEDSAVYLCASSLRGSGTGVQLNTGELFFGEGSRLTVL.